The 31 T cell receptor beta chains reported below all come from one sample, sequenced in a study of PD-L1 blockade in urothelial cancer. Measured with immunoSEQ multiplex PCR; TCRdb has only the in-frame clones, and not every one. The repertoire holds about 45,000 clones, with 88% as singletons. Sample: PBMCs, taken around atezolizumab (anti-PD-L1) treatment. The source of these receptors is a man of 80 years or more with urothelial cancer.

Here the CDR3 DNA reads TGTGCCAGCTCACCTAGTATAGCCAAAAACATTCAGTACTTC. This encodes CASSPSIAKNIQYF. This chain joins TRBV18 and TRBJ2-4; no definite D call. Trimming removed 3 bases from V and 0 bases from J, with 6 bases in between. The CDR3 spans 14 residues. Germline V lookup: CDR1 KGHSH, CDR2 LQKENI.

The chain employs TRBV10-2 and TRBJ1-1, with D possibly being TRBD1 (5 bases). V shed 3 bases and J shed 1 base, with 6 bases lying between them. The CDR3 is made up of 13 amino acids. Germline CDR1 reads WSHSY; CDR2 reads SAAADI. CDR3 coding DNA: TGCGCCAGCAGTGAACAGGCGAACACTGAAGCTTTCTTT. This gives the protein CASSEQANTEAFF.

V is TRBV5-4 and J is TRBJ2-1, with a weak D call TRBD1 (5 bases). Germline CDR1 and CDR2: SGHNT and YYREEE (reference sequence). The CDR3 is made up of 13 amino acids. V gave up 0 bases and J gave up 5 bases, with 6 bases separating them. The CDR3 sequence: CASSLGRDNEQFF. The CDR3 DNA follows: TGTGCCAGCAGCTTGGGCAGGGACAATGAGCAGTTCTTC.

V is TRBV4-2 and J is TRBJ1-2; D call uncertain. Trimming took off 7 bases at V and 0 bases at J, with 12 bases between the two ends. Germline-derived CDR1 and CDR2 are LGHNA and YNFKEQ. The CDR3 consists of 14 residues. CDR3 DNA sequence: TGTGCCAGCACCCTTGACACGTCTAACTATGGCTACACCTTC. Translation gives CASTLDTSNYGYTF.

This rearrangement joins TRBV10-3 to TRBJ1-2; TRBD1 matches 7 bases. Germline V CDR1 and CDR2: ENHRY, SYGVKD. V shed 2 bases and J 1 base; nucleotides not matched to a gene: 1. The CDR3 loop spans 14 amino acids. DNA for the CDR3: TGTGCCATCAGTGAGGACAGGGATAACTATGGCTACACCTTC. This codes for CAISEDRDNYGYTF.

The chain carries TRBV4-2 and TRBJ2-7, with TRBD2 matching over 7 bases. The CDR3 consists of 17 residues. Per germline, CDR1 LGHNA and CDR2 YNFKEQ. V lost 1 base and J lost 0; bases outside the gene matches: 9. CDR3 sequence reads: CASSQGVGRTSSYEQYF. The CDR3 nucleotides are TGTGCCAGCAGCCAAGGGGTAGGGAGGACTAGCTCCTACGAGCAGTACTTC.

The chain employs TRBV7-9 and TRBJ1-4; D is perhaps TRBD1 (5 bases). This CDR3 is built from 17 residues. V was trimmed by 1 base and J by 4 bases, leaving 16 bases between them. CDR1 is SEHNR, CDR2 FQNEAQ, per germline (reference sequence). The CDR3 reads CASSLDLSGQLNEKLFF. For the CDR3, the DNA is TGTGCCAGCAGCTTAGATTTGTCAGGACAACTTAATGAAAAACTGTTTTTT.

This sequence joins TRBV10-3 and TRBJ2-7; 12 bases are a match to TRBD2. There are 17 residues in the CDR3. Germline V gives CDR1 ENHRY, CDR2 SYGVKD. Trimming took 0 bases from V and 2 from J; bases not matched to a gene: 5. CDR3 coding DNA: TGTGCCATCAGTGAGTCACCCCTAGCGGGAGGGCCCTACGAGCAGTACTTC. It is translated as CAISESPLAGGPYEQYF.

This clone was observed a single time. This chain links TRBV5-4 with TRBJ2-3, with 11 positions matching TRBD2. V lost 1 base to trimming and J lost 7 bases; unmatched junction nucleotides: 11. The CDR3 totals 17 residues. Germline V gene lookup returns CDR1 SGHNT and CDR2 YYREEE (reference sequence). The CDR3 here is CASSLLALGTSGNTQYF. CDR3 bases: TGTGCCAGCAGCTTGTTAGCTTTGGGGACTAGCGGAAATACGCAGTATTTT. Supplemented by reference TRBV5-4 and TRBJ2-3, the full variable domain reads ETGVTQSPTHLIKTRGQQVTLRCSSQSGHNTVSWYQQALGQGPQFIFQYYREEENGRGNFPPRFSGLQFPNYSSELNVNALELDDSALYLCASSLLALGTSGNTQYFGPGTRLTVL.

This rearrangement joins TRBV30 to TRBJ1-3; 7 bases agree with TRBD1. Losses at the gene ends were 6 bases for V and 7 bases for J; bases not matched to a gene: 9. The V gene's germline CDR1 is GTSNPN and CDR2 SVGIG (reference sequence). CDR3 length: 13 amino acids. Written as DNA, the CDR3 is TGTGCCTGCCCACAGGGGAATCGTAACACCATATATTTT. It encodes CACPQGNRNTIYF.

The rearrangement uses TRBV10-2 and TRBJ1-4; perhaps TRBD1 as D (6 bases). This CDR3 is built from 15 residues. Trimming pared 4 bases from V and 5 bases from J, leaving 14 bases between. Germline CDR1 is WSHSY and CDR2 is SAAADI. The CDR3 loop reads CASSVPRGANEKLFF. The CDR3 DNA sequence: TGCGCCAGCAGTGTCCCCCGGGGGGCAAATGAAAAACTGTTTTTT.

J is TRBJ2-5 and V is TRBV27; 8 nucleotides align to TRBD2. CDR3 length: 17 amino acids. With 2 bases clipped from V and 1 base from J, the junction kept 9 bases outside the gene matches. Germline values: CDR1 MNHEY, CDR2 SMNVEV (reference sequence). The CDR3 DNA sequence: TGTGCCAGCAGTTTAAGAGGTGCCGGGAGGGCCCAAGAGACCCAGTACTTC. It yields the protein CASSLRGAGRAQETQYF.

The gene calls are TRBV18 and TRBJ2-7; D is possibly TRBD2 (5 bases). Trimming stripped 3 bases from V and 0 bases from J, with 9 bases between. The V gene's germline CDR1 is KGHSH and CDR2 LQKENI. CDR3 length: 14 amino acids. The CDR3: CASSPASLSYEQYF. The CDR3 DNA is TGTGCCAGCTCACCGGCTAGCCTCTCCTACGAGCAGTACTTC.

The gene calls are TRBV5-1 and TRBJ1-1; TRBD1 might be the D (5 bases). The CDR3 contains 18 residues. Germline CDR1 and CDR2: SGHRS and YFSETQ. Trimming left V 2 bases short and J 1 base short, with 21 bases between. This chain's CDR3 is CASSFGTSTRRENTEAFF. CDR3 DNA: TGCGCCAGCAGCTTCGGGACTTCCACGAGAAGGGAGAACACTGAAGCTTTCTTT.

In its sample, this clone was seen a few times. The chain couples TRBV19 to TRBJ2-5, with TRBD1 as a possible D gene (6 bases). The V end was cut by 4 bases, the J end by 0 bases, with 12 bases between. The V gene's germline CDR1 is LNHDA and CDR2 SQIVND (reference sequence). The CDR3 covers 15 residues. The CDR3 loop reads CASSNRDNYQETQYF. The CDR3 nucleotides read TGTGCCAGTAGTAACCGGGACAACTACCAAGAGACCCAGTACTTC. Drawing the rest from reference TRBV19 and TRBJ2-5, the complete variable domain is DGGITQSPKYLFRKEGQNVTLSCEQNLNHDAMYWYRQDPGQGLRLIYYSQIVNDFQKGDIAEGYSVSREKKESFPLTVTSAQKNPTAFYLCASSNRDNYQETQYFGPGTRLLVL.

This sequence joins TRBV29-1 and TRBJ2-5; maybe TRBD2 (5 bases). Trimming took 8 bases from V and 1 from J, leaving 11 bases between them. The germline gives CDR1 SQVTM, CDR2 ANQGSEA. The CDR3 has 12 residues. DNA of the CDR3: TGCAGCTTTCGACTATTCCAAGAGACCCAGTACTTC. It translates to CSFRLFQETQYF.

The chain carries TRBV5-1 and TRBJ2-1, with D unresolved. The CDR3 is 18 amino acids. V was shortened by 4 bases and J by 0 bases, with 20 bases between the two germline ends. Germline CDR1 and CDR2: SGHRS and YFSETQ. The CDR3 region is CASSPTYKKMSSYNEQFF. The CDR3 DNA follows: TGCGCCAGCAGCCCCACCTATAAAAAAATGAGCTCCTACAATGAGCAGTTCTTC.

The genes are TRBV19 and TRBJ1-1; the D gene is possibly TRBD1 (6 bases). Trimming cost V 7 bases and J 1 base, with 19 bases left between them. The CDR3 totals 16 residues. CDR1 and CDR2 (germline): LNHDA, SQIVND (reference sequence). CDR3 DNA: TGTGCCAGTAAAGGGGGTCTAGGACAGCAGAACACTGAAGCTTTCTTT. It is translated as CASKGGLGQQNTEAFF.

V gene TRBV9 combines with J gene TRBJ2-7, with 10 nucleotides matching TRBD2. Unmatched junction bases numbered 7, after V lost 0 bases and J lost 7 bases. Germline loops: CDR1 SGDLS, CDR2 YYNGEE. CDR3 size: 15 residues. The CDR3 coding sequence is TGTGCCAGCAGCGTAGAGGCTAGCGGGAGTGGTGAGCAGTACTTC. Protein: CASSVEASGSGEQYF. The full variable domain, rest sourced from reference TRBV9 and TRBJ2-7, is DSGVTQTPKHLITATGQRVTLRCSPRSGDLSVYWYQQSLDQGLQFLIQYYNGEERAKGNILERFSAQQFPDLHSELNLSSLELGDSALYFCASSVEASGSGEQYFGPGTRLTVT.

This clone has more than one count but fewer than ten. The chain is built from TRBV30 and TRBJ1-1; D uncertain. V was pared by 3 bases and J by 2 bases, with 4 bases between. This CDR3 spans 11 amino acids. Germline V lookup: CDR1 GTSNPN, CDR2 SVGIG (reference sequence). The CDR3 is CAWSYNTEAFF. CDR3 bases: TGTGCCTGGAGCTATAACACTGAAGCTTTCTTT.

The chain has TRBV18 and TRBJ1-1, with D perhaps matching TRBD1 (6 bases). The CDR3 runs to 15 residues. Trimming cost V 6 bases and J 3 bases, with 17 bases left between them. The germline CDR1 and CDR2 sequences are KGHSH and LQKENI. CDR3 sequence: CASSREDSTYTEAFF. CDR3 in DNA: TGTGCCAGCTCCAGAGAGGACAGCACCTACACTGAAGCTTTCTTT.

J is TRBJ2-7 and V is TRBV18; a weak D match, TRBD2 (5 bases). CDR1 and CDR2 (germline): KGHSH, LQKENI. CDR3 length equals 16 residues. The V gene lost 3 bases and the J gene lost 0 bases, with 15 bases spanning the gap. This CDR3 is CASSPQPPGSSYEQYF. The CDR3 bases are TGTGCCAGCTCACCCCAGCCGCCGGGGAGCTCCTACGAGCAGTACTTC.

This sequence joins TRBV15 and TRBJ2-7, with 13 bases matching TRBD2. This CDR3 has 16 amino acids. The ends lost 1 base at V and 2 bases at J; junction bases unmatched: 2. Germline CDR1 and CDR2: LNHNV and YYDKDF (reference sequence). Here the CDR3 DNA reads TGTGCCACCAGCAGAGGGGGGACTAGCGGGACCTACGAGCAGTACTTC. Translated: CATSRGGTSGTYEQYF.

This clone was seen only a few times. V and J are TRBV18 and TRBJ1-5; 8 bases align to TRBD1. This CDR3 is 14 amino acids long. Per germline, CDR1 KGHSH and CDR2 LQKENI. V was clipped by 4 bases and J by 5 bases; unmatched bases: 4. CDR3 region: CASSLTGGDQPQHF. DNA of the CDR3: TGTGCCAGCTCACTTACAGGGGGGGATCAGCCCCAGCATTTT.

This clone was counted a few times. This chain links TRBV6-1 with TRBJ1-1, with 8 bases lining up with TRBD1. Germline CDR1 and CDR2: MNHNS and SASEGT. The trim removed 6 bases at V and 4 bases at J, leaving 7 bases unmatched. The CDR3 spans 14 residues. CDR3 DNA: TGTGCCAGCAGCCTCTGGACAGGGAGCACTGAAGCTTTCTTT. Its protein is CASSLWTGSTEAFF.

The V gene is TRBV19, the J gene TRBJ2-7; 9 bases fit TRBD1. Germline CDR1 reads LNHDA; CDR2 reads SQIVND (reference sequence). V dropped 5 bases and J dropped 5; count of bases not matched to a gene: 10. There are 15 residues in the CDR3. DNA for the CDR3: TGTGCCAGTAGTGGCGTGGGGACAGGGTCTCACGAGCAGTACTTC. It specifies CASSGVGTGSHEQYF.

The chain uses TRBV10-3 and TRBJ2-3; TRBD2 matches 12 bases. CDR1 and CDR2 from the germline V gene are ENHRY and SYGVKD. The CDR3 is 16 amino acids. V lost 6 bases, J lost 4 bases, and 8 bases stayed unmatched. DNA of the CDR3: TGTGCCATCAGCAAGACTAGCGGGAGTTCAGCAGATACGCAGTATTTT. Residues: CAISKTSGSSADTQYF.

V gene TRBV5-4 combines with J gene TRBJ2-5; D uncertain. The ends were cut back, 1 base at V and 1 base at J, with 11 bases in the middle. The CDR3 totals 15 residues. Germline CDR1 and CDR2: SGHNT and YYREEE (reference sequence). CDR3 DNA: TGTGCCAGCAGCTTGACTCCAACGATCCAAGAGACCCAGTACTTC. It encodes CASSLTPTIQETQYF.

The chain joins TRBV9 to TRBJ2-7; possibly TRBD2 for D (6 bases). V dropped 0 bases and J dropped 1 base, with 14 bases sitting between them. The CDR3 loop spans 16 amino acids. CDR1 and CDR2 from the germline V gene are SGDLS and YYNGEE. This CDR3 is CASSVGRGGGSYEQYF. The CDR3 DNA reads TGTGCCAGCAGCGTAGGCCGGGGAGGAGGGTCCTACGAGCAGTACTTC.

The genes are TRBV27 and TRBJ1-3; 10 bases are a match to TRBD1. V dropped 4 bases and J dropped 4; count of bases not matched to a gene: 10. Germline V lookup: CDR1 MNHEY, CDR2 SMNVEV (reference sequence). The CDR3 runs to 17 residues. For the CDR3, the DNA is TGTGCCAGCAGTTCCGCACACCAGGGACAGGGGGGAAACACCATATATTTT. It specifies CASSSAHQGQGGNTIYF.

This clone was observed a few times. The chain links TRBV30 to TRBJ2-2, with D perhaps TRBD1 (5 bases). Trimming removed 4 bases at V and 5 bases at J, with 17 bases between. The germline CDR1 and CDR2 sequences are GTSNPN and SVGIG (reference sequence). The CDR3 length is 15 residues. The CDR3 DNA sequence: TGTGCCTGGATTCCTGGAACAGGTCTAACCGGGGAGCTGTTTTTT. Encoded protein: CAWIPGTGLTGELFF.